These 26 T cell receptor beta chains originate from one sample sequenced in a study of lymphopenia after photon versus proton radiotherapy. Sequencing used immunoSEQ multiplex PCR; TCRdb keeps in-frame clones, though not all of them. The sample yields approximately 16,000 clones, about nine tenths seen once. Here the sequenced sample was peripheral blood, taken from a patient treated with proton-based radiotherapy. These receptors originate from a man in his 70s with pancreatic cancer.

The V gene is TRBV11-2, the J gene TRBJ2-5; a weak D match, TRBD2 (5 bases). The CDR3 runs 13 residues. Germline V lookup: CDR1 SGHAT, CDR2 FQNNGV. V dropped 1 base and J dropped 5 bases, with 8 bases sitting between them. The CDR3 region has the DNA TGTGCCAGCAGCTTAGCGCCGGGGGAGACCCAGTACTTC. Its translation is CASSLAPGETQYF. Based on the CDR3 plus reference TRBV11-2 and TRBJ2-5, the full variable domain is EAGVAQSPRYKIIEKRQSVAFWCNPISGHATLYWYQQILGQGPKLLIQFQNNGVVDDSQLPKDRFSAERLKGVDSTLKIQPAKLEDSAVYLCASSLAPGETQYFGPGTRLLVL.

The CDR3 protein is CASRDRAQNEKLFF. CDR3 bases: TGTGCCAGCCGGGACAGGGCCCAGAATGAAAAACTGTTTTTT. The chain joins TRBV2 to TRBJ1-4; TRBD1 aligns across 9 bases. The CDR3 is made up of 14 amino acids. Losses at the gene ends were 8 bases for V and 5 bases for J; bases not matched to a gene: 6. From germline, CDR1 is SNHLY and CDR2 FYNNEI.

V is TRBV5-1 and J is TRBJ1-4, with D tentatively TRBD1 (5 bases). The CDR3 consists of 16 residues. V lost 0 bases to trimming and J lost 8 bases, with 17 bases between them. Germline V gene lookup returns CDR1 SGHRS and CDR2 YFSETQ. This chain's CDR3 is CASSLGTGSAREKLFF. CDR3 in DNA: TGCGCCAGCAGCTTGGGAACAGGCTCAGCGAGGGAAAAACTGTTTTTT. Variable domain in full (rest from reference TRBV5-1 and TRBJ1-4): KAGVTQTPRYLIKTRGQQVTLSCSPISGHRSVSWYQQTPGQGLQFLFEYFSETQRNKGNFPGRFSGRQFSNSRSEMNVSTLELGDSALYLCASSLGTGSAREKLFFGSGTQLSVL.

The rearrangement joins TRBV11-2 to TRBJ2-7, with TRBD1 as a possible D gene (6 bases). The germline gives CDR1 SGHAT, CDR2 FQNNGV. The CDR3 is made up of 14 amino acids. V lost 1 base to trimming and J lost 2 bases, with 9 bases between them. The CDR3 DNA reads as TGTGCCAGCAGCTTAGGACAGGTACCCTACGAGCAGTACTTC. Protein product: CASSLGQVPYEQYF.

The chain recombines TRBV7-3 with TRBJ1-1; D gene uncertain. The ends were cut back, 1 base at V and 3 bases at J, with 12 bases in the middle. CDR1 and CDR2 (germline): SGHTA, FQGTGA. This CDR3 has 15 amino acids. The CDR3 DNA sequence: TGTGCCAGCAGCTTAAACTCGCCGGGTGACACTGAAGCTTTCTTT. Protein sequence: CASSLNSPGDTEAFF.

The chain carries TRBV30 and TRBJ1-4; a weak D match, TRBD1 (6 bases). The germline CDR1 and CDR2 sequences are GTSNPN and SVGIG (reference sequence). This CDR3 has 14 residues. V was pared by 5 bases and J by 7 bases, with 17 bases between. CDR3 DNA sequence: TGTGCCTGGTCGAGGAGGGGGGAAGGTGAAAAACTGTTTTTT. Protein sequence: CAWSRRGEGEKLFF.

This CDR3 reads CASSDRTGDQPQHF. In DNA, the CDR3 is TGTGCCAGCAGCGATAGGACAGGGGATCAGCCCCAGCATTTT. This rearrangement joins TRBV2 to TRBJ1-5, with 9 bases aligning to TRBD1. CDR1 and CDR2 (germline): SNHLY, FYNNEI. The CDR3 extends over 14 amino acids. Germline trimming cut 6 bases from V and 5 bases from J; bases unmatched to any gene: 5.

V and J are TRBV19 and TRBJ1-2; 7 bases match TRBD1. Per germline, CDR1 LNHDA and CDR2 SQIVND (reference sequence). The CDR3 contains 13 residues. With 5 bases clipped from V and 8 bases from J, the junction kept 8 bases outside the gene matches. The chain's CDR3 is CASSQQGRKGYTF. The CDR3 DNA sequence: TGTGCCAGTAGTCAACAGGGGAGAAAGGGCTACACCTTC.

V and J are TRBV7-9 and TRBJ1-4, with 8 bases that match TRBD1. The CDR3 length is 15 residues. After removal of 4 bases from V and 4 bases from J, the junction contained 5 bases not matched to a gene. Germline lookup yields CDR1 SEHNR and CDR2 FQNEAQ (reference sequence). In DNA, the CDR3 is TGTGCCAGCAGCTGGTGGACAGGGAGTAATGAAAAACTGTTTTTT. Translation: CASSWWTGSNEKLFF.

The V and J genes are TRBV19 and TRBJ1-6; no clear D gene. Germline V gene data show CDR1 as LNHDA and CDR2 as SQIVND (reference sequence). The CDR3 length is 15 residues. V dropped 3 bases and J dropped 10 bases, with 16 bases sitting between them. CDR3 DNA sequence: TGTGCCAGTAGTATTCAGGCGTACCCGCACTCACCCCTCCACTTT. Amino acid sequence: CASSIQAYPHSPLHF. Full variable domain (missing parts from reference TRBV19 and TRBJ1-6): DGGITQSPKYLFRKEGQNVTLSCEQNLNHDAMYWYRQDPGQGLRLIYYSQIVNDFQKGDIAEGYSVSREKKESFPLTVTSAQKNPTAFYLCASSIQAYPHSPLHFGNGTRLTVT.

Only one count was recorded for this clone. CDR3 DNA: TGTGCCAGCAGCCCAGAGGGACAGGGGGCCTACGAGCAGTACTTC. Its translation: CASSPEGQGAYEQYF. V is TRBV7-2 and J is TRBJ2-7; 11 bases line up with TRBD1. The CDR3 runs 15 residues. Germline CDR1 reads SGHTA; CDR2 reads FQGNSA. The V gene end was trimmed by 5 bases and the J gene end by 2 bases; junction bases not matched to a gene: 5.

The chain carries TRBV10-3 and TRBJ1-1; D may be TRBD1 (5 bases). Trimming stripped 2 bases from V and 0 bases from J, with 7 bases between. CDR1 and CDR2 (germline): ENHRY, SYGVKD. This CDR3 region has 14 residues. CDR3 sequence: CAISETDMNTEAFF. The CDR3 DNA reads TGTGCCATCAGTGAGACGGACATGAACACTGAAGCTTTCTTT.

This chain uses TRBV5-8 with TRBJ1-5, with TRBD1 as a possible D gene (5 bases). Germline-derived CDR1 and CDR2 are SGHTS and YDEGEE. The CDR3 sequence is 14 residues long. V was pared by 4 bases and J by 2 bases, with 10 bases between. In DNA form, the CDR3 reads TGTGCCAGCAGCATGTGGGACGGCAATCAGCCCCAGCATTTT. Its protein product is CASSMWDGNQPQHF. Combining the CDR3 with reference TRBV5-8 and TRBJ1-5 gives the whole variable domain EAGVTQSPTHLIKTRGQQATLRCSPISGHTSVYWYQQALGLGLQFLLWYDEGEERNRGNFPPRFSGRQFPNYSSELNVNALELEDSALYLCASSMWDGNQPQHFGDGTRLSIL.

This chain connects TRBV6-6 to TRBJ2-7, with 8 bases identical to TRBD1. Per the germline V gene, CDR1 is MNHNY and CDR2 is SVGAGI (reference sequence). This CDR3 has 13 amino acids. J gave up 6 bases and V 6 bases, and 7 bases lay outside the gene matches. The CDR3 here is CASRWTGTGEQYF. The CDR3 DNA follows: TGTGCCAGCAGATGGACAGGGACAGGCGAGCAGTACTTC.

V usage is TRBV6-1 and J usage is TRBJ1-1, with 8 bases aligning to TRBD1. Germline lookup yields CDR1 MNHNS and CDR2 SASEGT. The V and J ends lost 7 bases and 5 bases, in that order; junction bases with no gene match: 6. This CDR3 is built from 13 residues. CDR3 sequence reads: CASTATGETEAFF. CDR3 sequence (DNA): TGTGCCAGCACCGCGACAGGGGAAACTGAAGCTTTCTTT.

The chain combines TRBV6-4 with TRBJ1-1; D may be TRBD1 (5 bases). V shed 6 bases and J shed 0 bases, with 17 bases lying between them. This CDR3 has 16 residues. Germline V CDR1 and CDR2: MRHNA, SNTAGT. CDR3: CASSGQRGGVNTEAFF. The CDR3 bases are TGTGCCAGCAGCGGACAAAGGGGAGGGGTGAACACTGAAGCTTTCTTT.

This chain connects TRBV11-2 to TRBJ1-2; D uncertain. V lost 5 bases, J lost 5 bases, and 15 bases lay in between. The CDR3 is made up of 14 amino acids. The germline V gene encodes CDR1 SGHAT and CDR2 FQNNGV. CDR3 protein: CASSRSDGRYGYTF. Here the CDR3 DNA reads TGTGCCAGCAGCAGATCGGACGGCAGATATGGCTACACCTTC.

The chain combines TRBV11-2 with TRBJ1-6, with D tentatively TRBD1 (5 bases). V was pared by 0 bases and J by 7 bases, with 10 bases between. CDR1 is SGHAT, CDR2 FQNNGV, per germline. CDR3 size: 15 residues. This CDR3 is CASSLEGQANSPLHF. Here the CDR3 DNA reads TGTGCCAGCAGCTTAGAAGGACAAGCCAATTCACCCCTCCACTTT.

The V and J genes are TRBV30 and TRBJ2-1; 9 nucleotides align to TRBD2. The germline CDR1 and CDR2 sequences are GTSNPN and SVGIG (reference sequence). The CDR3 contains 13 residues. Trimming took 5 bases from V and 9 from J; bases not matched to a gene: 8. The CDR3 nucleotides read TGTGCCTGGGTGGTAGCGGGAGCAGGTGAGCAGTTCTTC. Translated: CAWVVAGAGEQFF.

The chain has TRBV6-1 and TRBJ2-1; TRBD2 matches at 13 bases. CDR1 is MNHNS and CDR2 is SASEGT in the germline V gene. The trim removed 1 base at V and 8 bases at J, leaving 2 bases unmatched. The CDR3 runs to 15 residues. CDR3 region: CASSEELAGGHEQFF. DNA for the CDR3: TGTGCCAGCAGTGAAGAACTAGCGGGGGGGCATGAGCAGTTCTTC.

The J gene is TRBJ2-3, the V gene TRBV6-6; no definite D call. V lost 8 bases and J 0 bases, leaving 6 bases between the germline ends. Per the germline V gene, CDR1 is MNHNY and CDR2 is SVGAGI (reference sequence). This CDR3 has 12 amino acids. The CDR3 protein is CASVDSTDTQYF. The CDR3 DNA reads TGTGCCAGCGTTGATAGCACAGATACGCAGTATTTT.

V is TRBV7-8 and J is TRBJ1-4; D may be TRBD1 (5 bases). V was trimmed by 2 bases and J by 7 bases, leaving 17 bases between them. This CDR3 region has 16 residues. CDR1 is SGHVS, CDR2 FQNEAQ, per germline. In DNA form, the CDR3 reads TGTGCCAGCAGCTTACGGGACTCCGGGTGGGGTGAAAAACTGTTTTTT. Amino acids: CASSLRDSGWGEKLFF.

J is TRBJ1-1 and V is TRBV7-2, with D perhaps TRBD1 (6 bases). CDR1 SGHTA and CDR2 FQGNSA come from the germline V gene. This CDR3 spans 15 amino acids. The V and J ends lost 0 bases and 5 bases respectively, with 13 bases between them. The DNA for the CDR3 is TGTGCCAGCAGCTTAGCGCGGGGGGCGCGAACTGAAGCTTTCTTT. Translation gives CASSLARGARTEAFF. The entire variable domain, with the rest obtained from reference TRBV7-2 and TRBJ1-1, is as follows: GAGVSQSPSNKVTEKGKDVELRCDPISGHTALYWYRQSLGQGLEFLIYFQGNSAPDKSGLPSDRFSAERTGGSVSTLTIQRTQQEDSAVYLCASSLARGARTEAFFGQGTRLTVV.

The rearrangement uses TRBV6-6 and TRBJ1-2; 9 bases line up with TRBD1. Unmatched junction bases numbered 5, after V lost 2 bases and J lost 1 base. This CDR3 region has 16 residues. Germline CDR1 reads MNHNY; CDR2 reads SVGAGI (reference sequence). The CDR3: CASSYRTGGRNYGYTF. For the CDR3, the DNA is TGTGCCAGCAGTTACCGCACAGGGGGCCGTAACTATGGCTACACCTTC.

The DNA for the CDR3 is TGTGCCAGCAGCTTGGGACAGGGCATTGGTGGCTACACCTTC. Protein product: CASSLGQGIGGYTF. V and J are TRBV7-3 and TRBJ1-2, with TRBD1 matching 9 bases. The CDR3 length is 14 residues. Germline CDR1 SGHTA, CDR2 FQGTGA. Trimming removed 3 bases from V and 7 bases from J; junction bases left unmatched: 6.

V gene TRBV25-1 combines with J gene TRBJ1-4; TRBD1 might be the D (5 bases). This CDR3 has 16 amino acids. Trimming left V 8 bases short and J 1 base short, with 17 bases between. Germline V gene data show CDR1 as MGHDK and CDR2 as SYGVNS. In nucleotides, the CDR3 is TGTGCCAGCCTCCCCGGGGGAGAAAGAACTAATGAAAAACTGTTTTTT. This gives the protein CASLPGGERTNEKLFF.